The clone carrying this TCR beta chain was found a few times. What it binds is not known. Individually, cDNA molecules had unique molecular identifiers attached to them. Using its own MiXCR run on the 5' RACE reads, TCRdb lists one record per CDR3 protein. The sample has about 120,000 distinct CDR3 sequences; 10% to 15% are singletons. This specimen belongs to a study of early T cells in non-severe SARS-CoV-2 infection. Study-wide context: Unpaired chains resulted from sequencing bulk RNA of unsorted whole blood.

This CDR3 has 15 residues. V dropped 0 bases and J dropped 4; count of bases not matched to a gene: 3. Germline V gene data show CDR1 as LGHNA and CDR2 as YNFKEQ. Study results and limitations: Matching with VDJdb favored anti-spike CD8 responses (missing private and CD4 specificities).

The chain is built from TRBV4-2 and TRBJ2-1, with 7 bases fitting TRBD2. Sequences were derived from whole blood, sampled at baseline. This TCR came from an adult who was a healthcare worker with PCR-confirmed SARS-CoV-2 infection or an uninfected control (not recorded which). CDR3 loop: CASSQDGTTYNEQFF. Here the CDR3 DNA reads TGTGCCAGCAGCCAAGATGGGACTACGTACAATGAGCAGTTCTTC.